A selection of T cell receptor beta chains follows, all from one sample in a study of T-cell memory formation after mild COVID-19. From the 5' RACE reads, TCRdb called clonotypes with MiXCR, one entry per CDR3 protein. The table shows about 260,000 distinct CDR3 sequences, with around 8% occurring only once. Sample: PBMCs or a T cell subset sorted from them (not recorded which). The receptors shown here come from a man aged 18 to 30 who had mild COVID-19 (a few samples of this study predate the infection). Cell type and time point are not known. The CDR3 runs from the conserved cysteine through the conserved F or W. Each record gives: D gene, clone size, V gene, CDR3 length, J gene, CDR3 DNA, CDR3 protein. A D gene is named only where the DNA matches it firmly. Size values are once, few and many counts, or a class for expanded clones, and some rows have none.

d_call: TRBD1; clone_size: few; v_call: TRBV6-6; cdr3_length: 14; j_call: TRBJ2-2; cdr3_nt: TGTGCCAGCAGCGGACAGGCTTTCTCCGGGGAGCTGTTTTTT; cdr3_aa: CASSGQAFSGELFF
d_call: TRBD1; clone_size: few; v_call: TRBV10-3; cdr3_length: 14; j_call: TRBJ2-5; cdr3_nt: TGTGCCATCAGTGACCCGACAGGGGTAGAGACCCAGTACTTC; cdr3_aa: CAISDPTGVETQYF
d_call: .; clone_size: many; v_call: TRBV4-1; cdr3_length: 15; j_call: TRBJ2-5; cdr3_nt: TGCGCCAGCAGCCAAGTCTACTACTCCACGGGGCCCCAGTACTTC; cdr3_aa: CASSQVYYSTGPQYF
d_call: TRBD1; clone_size: .; v_call: TRBV25-1; cdr3_length: 15; j_call: TRBJ2-7; cdr3_nt: TGTGCCAGCAGTGGGAGGACAGGGGCCGTCTACGAGCAGTACTTC; cdr3_aa: CASSGRTGAVYEQYF
d_call: TRBD1; clone_size: .; v_call: TRBV2; cdr3_length: 14; j_call: TRBJ2-3; cdr3_nt: TGTGCCAGCAGTGGGGACAGATCTACAGATACGCAGTATTTT; cdr3_aa: CASSGDRSTDTQYF
d_call: .; clone_size: .; v_call: TRBV7-2; cdr3_length: 15; j_call: TRBJ1-5; cdr3_nt: TGTGCCAGCAGCTTAGTGGCAGCTCCTAATCAGCCCCAGCATTTT; cdr3_aa: CASSLVAAPNQPQHF
d_call: TRBD1; clone_size: few; v_call: TRBV20-1; cdr3_length: 14; j_call: TRBJ2-2; cdr3_nt: TGCAGTGCTCCTCGGACAGGACACACCGGGGAGCTGTTTTTT; cdr3_aa: CSAPRTGHTGELFF
d_call: .; clone_size: .; v_call: TRBV4-3; cdr3_length: 17; j_call: TRBJ2-4; cdr3_nt: TGCGCCAGCAGCCAAGTTAATCGGGGGAGCGACTGGAACATTCAGTACTTC; cdr3_aa: CASSQVNRGSDWNIQYF
d_call: TRBD1; clone_size: .; v_call: TRBV6-5; cdr3_length: 15; j_call: TRBJ2-2; cdr3_nt: TGTGCCAGCAGTGGGACAGGGGGGACGACCGGGGAGCTGTTTTTT; cdr3_aa: CASSGTGGTTGELFF
d_call: .; clone_size: .; v_call: TRBV12-3/TRBV12-4; cdr3_length: 14; j_call: TRBJ2-5; cdr3_nt: TGTGCCAGCAGTCAGACGGGGCCCCAAGAGACCCAGTACTTC; cdr3_aa: CASSQTGPQETQYF
d_call: TRBD2; clone_size: .; v_call: TRBV12-3/TRBV12-4; cdr3_length: 16; j_call: TRBJ2-3; cdr3_nt: TGTGCCAGCAACCTAGTACTAGCGGGGGGGCCCCATACGCAGTATTTT; cdr3_aa: CASNLVLAGGPHTQYF
d_call: TRBD1; clone_size: few; v_call: TRBV7-9; cdr3_length: 13; j_call: TRBJ1-3; cdr3_nt: TGTGCCAGCAGCTTCGAGGGGGCGAACACCATATATTTT; cdr3_aa: CASSFEGANTIYF
d_call: .; clone_size: few; v_call: TRBV7-9; cdr3_length: 15; j_call: TRBJ2-2; cdr3_nt: TGTGCCAGCAGCCGGCCCCAAAGGGAATCCGGGGAGCTGTTTTTT; cdr3_aa: CASSRPQRESGELFF
d_call: TRBD2; clone_size: .; v_call: TRBV7-2; cdr3_length: 15; j_call: TRBJ2-1; cdr3_nt: TGTGCCAGCAGCATCTCTAGCGGGGGTTCCGGTGAGCAGTTCTTC; cdr3_aa: CASSISSGGSGEQFF
d_call: TRBD2; clone_size: few; v_call: TRBV7-2; cdr3_length: 15; j_call: TRBJ2-2; cdr3_nt: TGTGCCAGCAGCCGGACTAGCCGGAACACCGGGGAGCTGTTTTTT; cdr3_aa: CASSRTSRNTGELFF
d_call: TRBD1; clone_size: few; v_call: TRBV12-3/TRBV12-4; cdr3_length: 12; j_call: TRBJ1-1; cdr3_nt: TGTGCCAGCAGTTTTAGGGACAGTGAAGCTTTCTTT; cdr3_aa: CASSFRDSEAFF
d_call: TRBD1; clone_size: once; v_call: TRBV6-5; cdr3_length: 17; j_call: TRBJ1-2; cdr3_nt: TGTGCCAGCAGGAGAGATGGTACCGGGACAGGATTCTATGGCTACACCTTC; cdr3_aa: CASRRDGTGTGFYGYTF
d_call: TRBD1; clone_size: .; v_call: TRBV7-9; cdr3_length: 14; j_call: TRBJ1-2; cdr3_nt: TGTGCCAGCAGCTTAAGGGACAGTGTTTATGGCTACACCTTC; cdr3_aa: CASSLRDSVYGYTF
d_call: .; clone_size: many; v_call: TRBV12-3/TRBV12-4; cdr3_length: 14; j_call: TRBJ1-5; cdr3_nt: TGTGCCAGCAGTTTCGGCGGGTGGCGGCAGCCCCAGCATTTT; cdr3_aa: CASSFGGWRQPQHF
d_call: .; clone_size: .; v_call: TRBV7-2; cdr3_length: 14; j_call: TRBJ1-6; cdr3_nt: TGTGCCAGCAGCTTGTCGGAGTATAATTCACCCCTCCACTTT; cdr3_aa: CASSLSEYNSPLHF
d_call: .; clone_size: .; v_call: TRBV12-3/TRBV12-4; cdr3_length: 11; j_call: TRBJ2-3; cdr3_nt: TGTGCCAGCAGTTTCGGGTATACGCAGTATTTT; cdr3_aa: CASSFGYTQYF
d_call: TRBD1; clone_size: .; v_call: TRBV20-1; cdr3_length: 12; j_call: TRBJ1-2; cdr3_nt: TGCAGCGGGACAGGAGCTAACTATGGCTACACCTTC; cdr3_aa: CSGTGANYGYTF
d_call: TRBD2; clone_size: few; v_call: TRBV5-1; cdr3_length: 16; j_call: TRBJ2-3; cdr3_nt: TGCGCCAGCAGCTTTGGGGTAGCGGGGGGGGCCGGAACGCAGTATTTT; cdr3_aa: CASSFGVAGGAGTQYF
d_call: .; clone_size: many; v_call: TRBV11-2; cdr3_length: 15; j_call: TRBJ2-1; cdr3_nt: TGTGCCAGCAGCAAAGCCCCCGGGACCTACAATGAGCAGTTCTTC; cdr3_aa: CASSKAPGTYNEQFF
d_call: .; clone_size: few; v_call: TRBV3-1; cdr3_length: 14; j_call: TRBJ2-5; cdr3_nt: TGTGCCAGCAGCCAAGAAATCCCCCGAGAGACCCAGTACTTC; cdr3_aa: CASSQEIPRETQYF
d_call: .; clone_size: few; v_call: TRBV24-1; cdr3_length: 13; j_call: TRBJ1-1; cdr3_nt: TGTGCCACCAGTGATAAGTGGAACACTGAAGCTTTCTTT; cdr3_aa: CATSDKWNTEAFF
d_call: TRBD2; clone_size: .; v_call: TRBV5-1; cdr3_length: 14; j_call: TRBJ2-3; cdr3_nt: TGCGCCAGCAACGCGGGGGGGGGCACAGATACGCAGTATTTT; cdr3_aa: CASNAGGGTDTQYF
d_call: .; clone_size: .; v_call: TRBV28; cdr3_length: 14; j_call: TRBJ2-5; cdr3_nt: TGTGCCAGCAGTTTAACTCGGGGCCCAGAGACCCAGTACTTC; cdr3_aa: CASSLTRGPETQYF
d_call: TRBD1; clone_size: .; v_call: TRBV20-1; cdr3_length: 15; j_call: TRBJ2-7; cdr3_nt: TGCAGTGCTAGAATCGTGGGACAGGGCTTAGGGGAGCAGTACTTC; cdr3_aa: CSARIVGQGLGEQYF
d_call: .; clone_size: .; v_call: TRBV6-5; cdr3_length: 13; j_call: TRBJ2-2; cdr3_nt: TGTGCCAGCAGGGACACCGACACCGGGGAGCTGTTTTTT; cdr3_aa: CASRDTDTGELFF
d_call: .; clone_size: .; v_call: TRBV20-1; cdr3_length: 14; j_call: TRBJ1-2; cdr3_nt: TGCAGTGCTAGAGTCGAGGGTGTCTTGAGGGGCTACACCTTC; cdr3_aa: CSARVEGVLRGYTF
d_call: .; clone_size: few; v_call: TRBV4-3; cdr3_length: 17; j_call: TRBJ2-2; cdr3_nt: TGCGCCAGCACCCTTCGCGGTAGACAGGGAGGCACCGGGGAGCTGTTTTTT; cdr3_aa: CASTLRGRQGGTGELFF
d_call: TRBD1; clone_size: few; v_call: TRBV29-1; cdr3_length: 13; j_call: TRBJ1-1; cdr3_nt: TGCAGCGCTAGCAGGGGGGTGGACACTGAAGCTTTCTTT; cdr3_aa: CSASRGVDTEAFF
d_call: .; clone_size: .; v_call: TRBV18; cdr3_length: 13; j_call: TRBJ2-7; cdr3_nt: TGTGCCAGCTCCATCTCGGACCGCTACGAGCAGTACTTC; cdr3_aa: CASSISDRYEQYF
d_call: .; clone_size: .; v_call: TRBV12-5; cdr3_length: 15; j_call: TRBJ1-1; cdr3_nt: TGTGCTAGTGGTTTGGGGGGGCTGATGAACACTGAAGCTTTCTTT; cdr3_aa: CASGLGGLMNTEAFF
d_call: .; clone_size: few; v_call: TRBV29-1; cdr3_length: 12; j_call: TRBJ1-1; cdr3_nt: TGCAGCGTTGGATCCGGGGGCGTGGAAGCTTTCTTT; cdr3_aa: CSVGSGGVEAFF
d_call: .; clone_size: few; v_call: TRBV4-1; cdr3_length: 15; j_call: TRBJ2-6; cdr3_nt: TGCGCCAGCAGCCAAGATTCAGGGGCGGCCAACGTCCTGACTTTC; cdr3_aa: CASSQDSGAANVLTF
d_call: .; clone_size: many; v_call: TRBV5-1; cdr3_length: 14; j_call: TRBJ2-3; cdr3_nt: TGCGCCAGCAGAGTGTTTTGGGGTACAGATACGCAGTATTTT; cdr3_aa: CASRVFWGTDTQYF
d_call: .; clone_size: .; v_call: TRBV30; cdr3_length: 12; j_call: TRBJ2-7; cdr3_nt: TGTGCCTCTCCGGGGTCAGGGGACGAGCAGTACTTC; cdr3_aa: CASPGSGDEQYF
d_call: .; clone_size: many; v_call: TRBV7-2; cdr3_length: 14; j_call: TRBJ1-6; cdr3_nt: TGTGCCAGCAGCTTAGGACTCGCTGGGTCACCCCTCCACTTT; cdr3_aa: CASSLGLAGSPLHF
d_call: TRBD1; clone_size: .; v_call: TRBV20-1; cdr3_length: 13; j_call: TRBJ2-7; cdr3_nt: TGCAGTGCTAGAGGGGACAGCCCCTACGAGCAGTACTTC; cdr3_aa: CSARGDSPYEQYF
d_call: .; clone_size: .; v_call: TRBV12-3/TRBV12-4; cdr3_length: 16; j_call: TRBJ2-5; cdr3_nt: TGTGCCAGCAGAGGTCTTGAGTTCCGGGGGAGAGAGACCCAGTACTTC; cdr3_aa: CASRGLEFRGRETQYF
d_call: .; clone_size: few; v_call: TRBV20-1; cdr3_length: 13; j_call: TRBJ1-2; cdr3_nt: TGCAGTGCAACCGGGACGGAATCTTATGGCTACACCTTC; cdr3_aa: CSATGTESYGYTF
d_call: .; clone_size: .; v_call: TRBV7-2; cdr3_length: 14; j_call: TRBJ1-4; cdr3_nt: TGTGCCAGCAGCTTAGACAGCTTTCAGGAAAAACTGTTTTTT; cdr3_aa: CASSLDSFQEKLFF
d_call: TRBD2; clone_size: few; v_call: TRBV7-2; cdr3_length: 16; j_call: TRBJ2-5; cdr3_nt: TGTGCCAGCAGCTCAGGACTAGTGGGAGGCGGAGAGACCCAGTACTTC; cdr3_aa: CASSSGLVGGGETQYF